What follows are 21 T cell receptor beta chains derived from one specimen sequenced in a study of cytomegalovirus exposure and HLA in healthy donors. Primers: 60 Vbeta forward and 13 Jbeta reverse. Produced via immunoSEQ multiplex PCR; TCRdb's table is partial and in-frame only. This sample has 100,000 to 150,000 clones, with approximately 80% found just once. The sequenced material came from PBMCs. These TCRs come from a man aged 35 to 55 in good health and CMV-seronegative.

The rearrangement joins TRBV2 to TRBJ2-5, with D unresolved. The J call may not be correct, given that the DNA end is closer to TRBJ2-7. From germline, CDR1 is SNHLY and CDR2 FYNNEI. This CDR3 contains 13 residues. Written as DNA, the CDR3 is TGTGCCAGCAGTGAAGGATACTCCTACGAGCAGTACTTC. It specifies CASSEGYSYEQYF.

This clone came up once. CDR3 loop: CASSPYIAGGPGEQYF. CDR3 DNA: TGTGCCAGCAGTCCATATATAGCGGGGGGGCCCGGCGAGCAGTACTTC. V and J are TRBV27 and TRBJ2-7, with 11 bases aligning to TRBD2. The CDR3 is 16 residues long. V dropped 5 bases and J dropped 6; count of bases not matched to a gene: 12. Germline V CDR1 and CDR2: MNHEY, SMNVEV (reference sequence).

Remarks on this clone: At one end, the junction sequence differs from germline, possibly due to a read error. The chain couples TRBV7-7 to TRBJ2-2; 7 nucleotides agree with TRBD1. In germline, CDR1 is SSHAT, CDR2 FNYEAQ (reference sequence). The CDR3 is 15 amino acids. The CDR3: CASSSRQGSTGELFF. The CDR3, as DNA: TGTGCTAGCAGCTCTCGACAGGGATCGACCGGGGAGCTGTTTTTT.

This clone showed up just a few times. The chain carries TRBV6-6 and TRBJ1-5, with no clear D. CDR1 and CDR2 from the germline V gene are MNHNY and SVGAGI (reference sequence). CDR3 length equals 15 residues. With 0 bases removed from V and 0 bases from J, the gap between germline ends came to 6 bases. The CDR3 sequence: CASSYSGDSNQPQHF. CDR3 DNA: TGTGCCAGCAGTTACTCGGGAGATAGCAATCAGCCCCAGCATTTT.

V and J are TRBV30 and TRBJ2-1; 8 bases align to TRBD2. CDR1 is GTSNPN, CDR2 SVGIG, per germline (reference sequence). The junction had 21 bases not matched to a gene; V was cut back by 4 bases and J by 4 bases. There are 19 residues in the CDR3. Here the CDR3 reads CAWTPVGSGGGGRYNEQFF. The CDR3 DNA is TGTGCCTGGACCCCAGTGGGGAGTGGCGGCGGGGGGAGATACAATGAGCAGTTCTTC.

This clone was recorded a few times. The chain combines TRBV19 with TRBJ1-5; D gene ambiguous. Per germline, CDR1 LNHDA and CDR2 SQIVND (reference sequence). V dropped 8 bases and J dropped 6 bases, with 17 bases sitting between them. The length of the CDR3 is 14 residues. The CDR3, as DNA: TGTGCCAGTTCACCGCCCGGGGATGTTCAGCCCCAGCATTTT. Its protein product is CASSPPGDVQPQHF.

The V and J genes are TRBV10-3 and TRBJ1-4; no firm D call. Germline-derived CDR1 and CDR2 are ENHRY and SYGVKD. With 3 bases removed from V and 6 bases from J, the gap between germline ends came to 5 bases. The CDR3 contains 12 residues. The CDR3 region is CAISETDEKLFF. CDR3 coding DNA: TGTGCCATCAGTGAAACAGATGAAAAACTGTTTTTT.

This clone came up a few times. The chain has TRBV19 and TRBJ2-7; D possibly corresponds to TRBD1 (5 bases). Germline CDR1 is LNHDA and CDR2 is SQIVND (reference sequence). The CDR3 spans 13 residues. Trimming removed 5 bases from V and 2 bases from J, with 10 bases in between. CDR3 residues: CASSWGRPYEQYF. The DNA for the CDR3 is TGTGCCAGTAGTTGGGGCCGACCCTACGAGCAGTACTTC.

The V call is TRBV19, the J call TRBJ1-2, with a possible D match to TRBD1 (6 bases). The CDR3 length is 13 residues. CDR1 and CDR2 from the germline V gene are LNHDA and SQIVND (reference sequence). Trimming took 2 bases from V and 7 from J, leaving 11 bases between them. CDR3 DNA sequence: TGTGCCAGTAGTATAAACAGGGACGCTGGCTACACCTTC. Its translation is CASSINRDAGYTF.

The V gene is TRBV28, the J gene TRBJ1-4; 8 bases are shared with TRBD1. Germline loops: CDR1 MDHEN, CDR2 SYDVKM. The junction had 9 bases not matched to a gene; V was cut back by 3 bases and J by 6 bases. CDR3 length: 16 amino acids. The DNA of the CDR3 is TGTGCCAGCAGTTTTCGGGCAGGGGGCCGCGATGAAAAACTGTTTTTT. It translates to CASSFRAGGRDEKLFF. The full variable domain, in which reference TRBV28 and TRBJ1-4 provide the parts outside the CDR3, is DVKVTQSSRYLVKRTGEKVFLECVQDMDHENMFWYRQDPGLGLRLIYFSYDVKMKEKGDIPEGYSVSREKKERFSLILESASTNQTSMYLCASSFRAGGRDEKLFFGSGTQLSVL.

There are a few counts of this clone. A far larger clone is only one base removed, so a read error is likely. The CDR3 region is CAISAGLGDSGNTIYF. The CDR3 coding sequence is TGTGCCATCAGTGCAGGGTTAGGGGATTCTGGAAACACCATATATTTT. J is TRBJ1-3 and V is TRBV10-3, with D tentatively TRBD1 (5 bases). The CDR3 runs to 16 residues. V was clipped by 4 bases and J by 1 base, with 14 bases between them. Germline values: CDR1 ENHRY, CDR2 SYGVKD.

J is TRBJ2-6 and V is TRBV30, with 7 nucleotides matching TRBD2. V was clipped by 4 bases and J by 4 bases; unmatched bases: 4. CDR1 is GTSNPN, CDR2 SVGIG, per germline (reference sequence). The CDR3 sequence is 14 residues long. In DNA form, the CDR3 reads TGTGCCTGGACCGCGGGGGTCGGGGCCAACGTCCTGACTTTC. Translating it yields CAWTAGVGANVLTF.

The chain has TRBV18 and TRBJ2-2; the D gene is possibly TRBD2 (6 bases). Trimming removed 1 base at V and 6 bases at J, with 18 bases between. This CDR3 has 17 residues. Germline CDR1 is KGHSH and CDR2 is LQKENI. The CDR3 region is CASSPRQGGVSAGELFF. CDR3 in DNA: TGTGCCAGCTCACCACGGCAGGGAGGAGTCTCCGCCGGGGAGCTGTTTTTT.

The rearrangement links TRBV6-5 to TRBJ2-7; D unresolved. CDR3 length equals 14 residues. The germline V gene encodes CDR1 MNHEY and CDR2 SVGAGI. The V end was cut by 4 bases, the J end by 2 bases, with 12 bases between. The CDR3 bases are TGTGCCAGCAGTTCGTGGGCCGAGACCTACGAGCAGTACTTC. Encoded protein: CASSSWAETYEQYF.

V and J are TRBV9 and TRBJ1-1, with TRBD1 as a possible D gene (6 bases). The CDR3 totals 16 residues. V was trimmed by 0 bases and J by 3 bases, leaving 15 bases between them. Germline CDR1 is SGDLS and CDR2 is YYNGEE. The DNA of the CDR3 is TGTGCCAGCAGCGTAGGCAGGGGCGAATATGACACTGAAGCTTTCTTT. It encodes CASSVGRGEYDTEAFF.

The chain joins TRBV9 to TRBJ1-6, with 12 bases matching TRBD1. V shed 4 bases, J shed 9 bases, and the junction held 14 bases outside the gene matches. The CDR3 extends over 18 amino acids. Per the germline V gene, CDR1 is SGDLS and CDR2 is YYNGEE. The CDR3 sequence is CASSIPRDRGQFSSPLHF. The CDR3 nucleotides read TGTGCCAGCAGCATCCCCCGGGACAGGGGGCAATTTAGTTCACCCCTCCACTTT.

The chain combines TRBV19 with TRBJ1-5, with D possibly being TRBD1 (5 bases). CDR1 is LNHDA and CDR2 is SQIVND in the germline V gene (reference sequence). V shed 7 bases and J shed 7 bases, with 20 bases lying between them. The CDR3 runs 15 residues. The CDR3 is CASNRGGSSLQPQHF. The CDR3 bases are TGTGCCAGTAATCGGGGGGGATCGTCTCTGCAGCCCCAGCATTTT.

This chain's CDR3 is CAREPKTVVSEKLFF. CDR3 coding DNA: TGTGCCAGGGAACCAAAGACAGTGGTTTCGGAAAAACTGTTTTTT. This rearrangement joins TRBV21-1 to TRBJ1-4; the table names TRBD1, a call not compared with the DNA. TRBV21-1 is a recognized pseudogene. The CDR3 has 15 amino acids.

The chain uses TRBV29-1 and TRBJ2-2, with 8 bases identical to TRBD1. Germline lookup yields CDR1 SQVTM and CDR2 ANQGSEA. With 5 bases clipped from V and 1 base from J, the junction kept 3 bases outside the gene matches. The CDR3 spans 14 residues. This chain's CDR3 is CSVPQGGNTGELFF. The CDR3 DNA sequence: TGCAGCGTTCCACAGGGGGGGAACACCGGGGAGCTGTTTTTT.

This clone occurred once. J is TRBJ1-6 and V is TRBV27; weak D call: TRBD1 (5 bases). Germline assignment: CDR1 MNHEY and CDR2 SMNVEV (reference sequence). The CDR3 consists of 15 residues. The V and J ends lost 1 base and 5 bases respectively, with 9 bases between them. The CDR3 nucleotides are TGTGCCAGCAGTTTATACCGGGGGGATAATTCACCCCTCCACTTT. Translated: CASSLYRGDNSPLHF.

V gene TRBV19 combines with J gene TRBJ1-2; 9 bases are shared with TRBD1. The length of the CDR3 is 13 residues. Germline values: CDR1 LNHDA, CDR2 SQIVND (reference sequence). V lost 10 bases, J lost 4 bases, and 7 bases stayed unmatched. The CDR3 sequence is CATKQGAVYGYTF. CDR3 coding DNA: TGTGCCACAAAACAGGGGGCTGTCTATGGCTACACCTTC.